Shown below are 27 T cell receptor beta chains from a single sample sequenced in a study of cytomegalovirus exposure and HLA in healthy donors. The study ran its PCR with 60 Vbeta and 13 Jbeta primers. The table came from immunoSEQ multiplex PCR; TCRdb's copy has only in-frame clones and leaves some out. The sample includes fewer than 130,000 clones, around 80% seen only once; the top ten take around 3.2%. Sequencing was carried out using PBMCs. These receptors all stem from a woman between 55 and 75 years old in good health and CMV-seropositive.

This clone occurred a few times. The genes are TRBV2 and TRBJ2-3; 12 bases are shared with TRBD1. Germline V CDR1 and CDR2: SNHLY, FYNNEI. V gave up 7 bases and J gave up 14 bases; unmatched junction bases: 22. CDR3 length: 17 amino acids. The CDR3 DNA sequence: TGTGCCAGCACCTCCGGGACAGGGGGCTTTAGCGGGAGGCCGGGGTATTTT. This translates into CASTSGTGGFSGRPGYF.

This clone occurred once. The J gene is TRBJ1-1, the V gene TRBV11-2, with 7 positions matching TRBD1. The CDR3 contains 15 residues. CDR1 and CDR2 from the germline V gene are SGHAT and FQNNGV. With V trimmed by 4 bases and J by 5 bases, 10 bases remained unmatched. The CDR3 spells CASSSLRQGWTEAFF. The CDR3 coding sequence is TGTGCCAGCAGCTCCCTAAGACAGGGATGGACTGAAGCTTTCTTT.

The rearrangement uses TRBV19 and TRBJ1-2, with D possibly TRBD1 on 5 matching bases. V was trimmed by 2 bases and J by 7 bases, leaving 5 bases between them. The CDR3 is made up of 11 amino acids. Germline values: CDR1 LNHDA, CDR2 SQIVND (reference sequence). CDR3: CASSIQGGYTF. The DNA of the CDR3 is TGTGCCAGTAGTATACAGGGTGGCTACACCTTC. Complete variable domain (other parts from reference TRBV19 and TRBJ1-2): DGGITQSPKYLFRKEGQNVTLSCEQNLNHDAMYWYRQDPGQGLRLIYYSQIVNDFQKGDIAEGYSVSREKKESFPLTVTSAQKNPTAFYLCASSIQGGYTFGSGTRLTVV.

The chain links TRBV28 to TRBJ2-7; a weak D match, TRBD2 (5 bases). The germline V and J ends were trimmed by 7 bases and 2 bases, with 12 bases remaining between them. The CDR3 loop spans 13 amino acids. CDR1 and CDR2 (germline): MDHEN, SYDVKM. DNA of the CDR3: TGTGCCAGCACTACGGACTTTACCTACGAGCAGTACTTC. Residues: CASTTDFTYEQYF.

The chain has TRBV5-1 and TRBJ2-5; 9 bases align to TRBD2. V trimming: 1 base; J trimming: 5 bases; junction bases outside the gene matches: 6. From germline, CDR1 is SGHRS and CDR2 YFSETQ. The CDR3 has 15 residues. CDR3 coding DNA: TGCGCCAGCAGCTTGACCGGGACTAGCATCGAGACCCAGTACTTC. Encoded protein: CASSLTGTSIETQYF.

This rearrangement joins TRBV27 to TRBJ1-5; no definite D call. Germline V gene lookup returns CDR1 MNHEY and CDR2 SMNVEV (reference sequence). The CDR3 loop spans 15 amino acids. The V and J ends lost 2 bases and 5 bases respectively, with 13 bases between them. CDR3 protein: CASSLGVEGDQPQHF. The CDR3, as DNA: TGTGCCAGCAGTTTAGGGGTAGAGGGAGATCAGCCCCAGCATTTT.

The chain uses TRBV6-6 and TRBJ1-2; 7 bases are a match to TRBD1. This CDR3 comprises 14 residues. Germline V gene sequence: CDR1 MNHNY, CDR2 SVGAGI (reference sequence). V trimming: 5 bases; J trimming: 7 bases; junction bases outside the gene matches: 10. The DNA of the CDR3 is TGTGCCAGCAGTAGAACACAGGGGAGCGGTGGCTACACCTTC. The encoded protein is CASSRTQGSGGYTF.

The gene calls are TRBV28 and TRBJ1-2; TRBD1 matches 7 bases. J was trimmed by 3 bases and V by 6 bases; bases with no gene match: 7. The CDR3 sequence is 14 residues long. Germline V gives CDR1 MDHEN, CDR2 SYDVKM. The CDR3 nucleotides read TGTGCCAGCAGCCCCGGACAGGTCGACTATGGCTACACCTTC. It codes for CASSPGQVDYGYTF.

V and J are TRBV6-4 and TRBJ2-7; a possible D gene is TRBD1 (6 bases). V was cut by 3 bases and J by 5 bases, with 14 bases left in between. The CDR3 consists of 14 residues. Germline V gene data show CDR1 as MRHNA and CDR2 as SNTAGT. This CDR3 is CASSDWDTRNEQYF. DNA of the CDR3: TGTGCCAGCAGTGATTGGGACACTAGAAACGAGCAGTACTTC.

A note on this clone: Its ends do not fully match the called genes, so a read error is possible. V is TRBV7-7 and J is TRBJ2-3; D possibly corresponds to TRBD2 (5 bases). CDR1 and CDR2 from the germline V gene are SSHAT and FNYEAQ (reference sequence). This CDR3 has 13 residues. In DNA, the CDR3 is TGTGCTAGCAGCCGTACGGGGACAGATACGCAGTATTTT. This codes for CASSRTGTDTQYF.

This clone was observed a few times. The chain is built from TRBV11-2 and TRBJ2-1; tentatively, D is TRBD2 (6 bases). Per germline, CDR1 SGHAT and CDR2 FQNNGV. V lost 1 base, J lost 15 bases, and 22 bases lay in between. The CDR3 spans 15 residues. CDR3 nucleotides: TGTGCCAGCAGCTTAGCTTTTGTTAGGAGGGCCGAGATGTTCTTC. Protein product: CASSLAFVRRAEMFF.

As DNA, the CDR3 is TGCGCCAGCAGCCCCCCCGGGAGGGCTAACAATGAGCAGTTCTTC. Translated: CASSPPGRANNEQFF. The chain joins TRBV5-1 to TRBJ2-1; TRBD2 aligns across 8 bases. V trimming: 4 bases; J trimming: 5 bases; junction bases outside the gene matches: 8. Germline loops: CDR1 SGHRS, CDR2 YFSETQ. CDR3 length: 15 amino acids. The complete variable domain, with remaining parts taken from reference TRBV5-1 and TRBJ2-1, reads KAGVTQTPRYLIKTRGQQVTLSCSPISGHRSVSWYQQTPGQGLQFLFEYFSETQRNKGNFPGRFSGRQFSNSRSEMNVSTLELGDSALYLCASSPPGRANNEQFFGPGTRLTVL.

V and J are TRBV28 and TRBJ1-5; 9 nucleotides agree with TRBD1. Germline CDR1 is MDHEN and CDR2 is SYDVKM. V lost 10 bases to trimming and J lost 7 bases; unmatched junction nucleotides: 8. This CDR3 contains 13 residues. CDR3 in DNA: TGTGCCACCAAACAGGGGGCTAGACAGCCCCAGCATTTT. Protein sequence: CATKQGARQPQHF. The full variable domain, in which reference TRBV28 and TRBJ1-5 provide the parts outside the CDR3, is DVKVTQSSRYLVKRTGEKVFLECVQDMDHENMFWYRQDPGLGLRLIYFSYDVKMKEKGDIPEGYSVSREKKERFSLILESASTNQTSMYLCATKQGARQPQHFGDGTRLSIL.

This chain joins TRBV6-1 and TRBJ1-5; TRBD1 matches at 8 bases. J gave up 3 bases and V 5 bases, and 6 bases lay outside the gene matches. This CDR3 region has 15 residues. Germline CDR1 MNHNS, CDR2 SASEGT. CDR3 bases: TGTGCCAGCAGTAGCCGGGACAGGTACAATCAGCCCCAGCATTTT. This sequence encodes CASSSRDRYNQPQHF.

The chain combines TRBV15 with TRBJ1-5, with TRBD1 as a possible D gene (5 bases). Trimming took 1 base from V and 6 from J, leaving 7 bases between them. In germline, CDR1 is LNHNV, CDR2 YYDKDF (reference sequence). CDR3 length: 13 amino acids. The CDR3 here is CATSRVGGQPQHF. The CDR3 DNA reads as TGTGCCACCAGCAGAGTCGGGGGTCAGCCCCAGCATTTT.

CDR3 in DNA: TGCGCCAGCAGCTTGGATTTGGCAGGCAATCAGCCCCAGCATTTT. It specifies CASSLDLAGNQPQHF. The chain has TRBV5-1 and TRBJ1-5, with D unclear. The germline V and J ends were trimmed by 0 bases and 2 bases, with 9 bases remaining between them. In germline, CDR1 is SGHRS, CDR2 YFSETQ. CDR3 size: 15 residues.

The chain carries TRBV5-1 and TRBJ2-3; 11 nucleotides align to TRBD2. The CDR3 has 15 amino acids. Germline V gives CDR1 SGHRS, CDR2 YFSETQ. V shed 2 bases and J 2 bases; nucleotides not matched to a gene: 1. As DNA, the CDR3 is TGCGCCAGCAGCTTTAGCGGGAGGGCCACAGATACGCAGTATTTT. It is translated as CASSFSGRATDTQYF.

V and J are TRBV6-5 and TRBJ2-1, with 7 bases matching TRBD2. This CDR3 is 14 amino acids long. CDR1 and CDR2 from the germline V gene are MNHEY and SVGAGI. V trimming: 0 bases; J trimming: 5 bases; junction bases outside the gene matches: 1. CDR3 loop: CASSYSAGDNEQFF. CDR3 in DNA: TGTGCCAGCAGTTACTCGGCGGGAGACAATGAGCAGTTCTTC.

The chain links TRBV18 to TRBJ1-1; no firm D call. Germline CDR1 reads KGHSH; CDR2 reads LQKENI. V was trimmed by 4 bases and J by 0 bases, leaving 9 bases between them. The CDR3 consists of 14 residues. The CDR3 region has the DNA TGTGCCAGCTCACGACGAGGAATGAACACTGAAGCTTTCTTT. Translated, it gives CASSRRGMNTEAFF.

The chain combines TRBV6-1 with TRBJ2-4; TRBD1 matches 7 bases. The germline V gene has CDR1 MNHNS and CDR2 SASEGT. The ends lost 1 base at V and 6 bases at J; junction bases unmatched: 3. The CDR3 runs 14 residues. The CDR3: CASSEGTGRNIQYF. The CDR3 DNA sequence: TGTGCCAGCAGTGAAGGGACAGGAAGAAACATTCAGTACTTC.

The chain uses TRBV28 and TRBJ1-2; D possibly corresponds to TRBD1 (5 bases). Germline CDR1 MDHEN, CDR2 SYDVKM. V shed 8 bases and J shed 5 bases, with 12 bases lying between them. The CDR3 sequence is 12 residues long. This CDR3 reads CASWDLGYGYTF. Here the CDR3 DNA reads TGTGCCAGCTGGGACTTGGGGTATGGCTACACCTTC.

The chain couples TRBV7-3 to TRBJ1-5, with D perhaps matching TRBD1 (5 bases). In germline, CDR1 is SGHTA, CDR2 FQGTGA. The CDR3 covers 14 residues. With 7 bases removed from V and 6 bases from J, the gap between germline ends came to 16 bases. This chain's CDR3 is CASTPQGTGQPQHF. In DNA, the CDR3 is TGTGCCAGCACCCCCCAAGGTACAGGTCAGCCCCAGCATTTT.

J is TRBJ2-3 and V is TRBV29-1; maybe TRBD2 (5 bases). V dropped 0 bases and J dropped 2 bases, with 18 bases sitting between them. The CDR3 loop spans 17 amino acids. Germline V gene data show CDR1 as SQVTM and CDR2 as ANQGSEA. CDR3 sequence: CSVEDVLGITPTDTQYF. In DNA form, the CDR3 reads TGCAGCGTTGAAGATGTTCTCGGGATAACACCCACAGATACGCAGTATTTT.

The chain recombines TRBV6-1 with TRBJ2-7; 10 nucleotides align to TRBD2. V lost 10 bases to trimming and J lost 1 base; unmatched junction nucleotides: 10. Germline V gives CDR1 MNHNS, CDR2 SASEGT. There are 15 residues in the CDR3. CDR3 DNA sequence: TGTGCCACCTGTCGGGATAGCGGGAGGTCCTACGAGCAGTACTTC. This sequence encodes CATCRDSGRSYEQYF.

The CDR3 region has the DNA TGTGCCAGCAGTAAACAGGGGGCGAGGAGGGAAAAACTGTTTTTT. It translates to CASSKQGARREKLFF. The rearrangement uses TRBV6-1 and TRBJ1-4; TRBD1 aligns across 9 bases. This CDR3 contains 15 residues. With V trimmed by 5 bases and J by 8 bases, 9 bases remained unmatched. Germline assignment: CDR1 MNHNS and CDR2 SASEGT.

This chain links TRBV27 with TRBJ2-3; unclear D gene. The CDR3 has 14 amino acids. V lost 6 bases to trimming and J lost 1 base, with 11 bases between them. Germline CDR1 and CDR2: MNHEY and SMNVEV (reference sequence). DNA of the CDR3: TGTGCCAGCAGGAGTTATGCGGGCACAGATACGCAGTATTTT. Protein product: CASRSYAGTDTQYF.

There are a few counts of this clone. The rearrangement uses TRBV6-1 and TRBJ1-4, with D possibly matching TRBD1 (5 bases). CDR1 MNHNS and CDR2 SASEGT come from the germline V gene. This CDR3 is 14 amino acids long. Trimming removed 0 bases at V and 8 bases at J, with 10 bases between. CDR3 DNA sequence: TGTGCCAGCAGTGAAGCAGCTGCAGGGGAAAAACTGTTTTTT. Protein product: CASSEAAAGEKLFF.